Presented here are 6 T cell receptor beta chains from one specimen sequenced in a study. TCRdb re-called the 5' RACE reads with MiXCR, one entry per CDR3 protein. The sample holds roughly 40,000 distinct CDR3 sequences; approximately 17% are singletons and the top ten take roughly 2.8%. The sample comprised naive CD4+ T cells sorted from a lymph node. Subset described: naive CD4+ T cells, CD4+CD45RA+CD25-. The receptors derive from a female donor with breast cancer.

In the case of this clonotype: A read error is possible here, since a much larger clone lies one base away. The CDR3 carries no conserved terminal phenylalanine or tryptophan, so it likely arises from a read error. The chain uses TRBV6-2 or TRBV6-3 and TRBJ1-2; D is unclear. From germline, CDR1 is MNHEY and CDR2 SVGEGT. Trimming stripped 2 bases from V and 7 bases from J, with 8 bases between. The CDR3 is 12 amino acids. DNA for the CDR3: TGTGCCAGCAGTTACGTCGTGGGTGGCTACACCATC. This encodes CASSYVVGGYTI.

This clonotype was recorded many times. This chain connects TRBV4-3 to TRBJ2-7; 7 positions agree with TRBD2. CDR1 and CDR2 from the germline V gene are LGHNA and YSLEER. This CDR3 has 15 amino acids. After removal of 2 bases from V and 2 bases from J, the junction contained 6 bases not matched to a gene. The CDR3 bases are TGCGCCAGCAGCCAATCCTCGGGGGGAGCCTACGAGCAGTACTTC. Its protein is CASSQSSGGAYEQYF.

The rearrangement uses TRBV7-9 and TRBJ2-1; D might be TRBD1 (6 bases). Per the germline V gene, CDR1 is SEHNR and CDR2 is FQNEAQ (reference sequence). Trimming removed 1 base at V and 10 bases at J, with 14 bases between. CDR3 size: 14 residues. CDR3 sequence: CASSLDRDAREQFF. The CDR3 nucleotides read TGTGCCAGCAGCTTAGACAGGGACGCACGAGAGCAGTTCTTC.

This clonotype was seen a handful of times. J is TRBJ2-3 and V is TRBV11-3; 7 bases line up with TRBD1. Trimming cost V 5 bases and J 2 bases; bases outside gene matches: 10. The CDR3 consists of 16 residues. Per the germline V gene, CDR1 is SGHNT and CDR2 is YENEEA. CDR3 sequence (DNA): TGTGCCAGCAGCACGGGACAGACCTCCTACACAGATACGCAGTATTTT. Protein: CASSTGQTSYTDTQYF.

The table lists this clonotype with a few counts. The CDR3: CASGSTGGRQETQYF. The CDR3 DNA is TGCGCCAGCGGATCTACGGGCGGCAGACAAGAGACCCAGTACTTC. This sequence joins TRBV5-1 and TRBJ2-5, with D unresolved. V was clipped by 7 bases and J by 2 bases, with 18 bases between them. This CDR3 contains 15 residues. The germline V gene has CDR1 SGHRS and CDR2 YFSETQ.

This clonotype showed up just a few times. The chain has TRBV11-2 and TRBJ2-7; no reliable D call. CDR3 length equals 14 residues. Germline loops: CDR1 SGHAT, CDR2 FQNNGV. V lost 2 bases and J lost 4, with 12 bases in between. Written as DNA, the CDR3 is TGTGCCAGCAGCTTACCTGGACGGAGATACGAGCAGTACTTC. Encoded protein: CASSLPGRRYEQYF.